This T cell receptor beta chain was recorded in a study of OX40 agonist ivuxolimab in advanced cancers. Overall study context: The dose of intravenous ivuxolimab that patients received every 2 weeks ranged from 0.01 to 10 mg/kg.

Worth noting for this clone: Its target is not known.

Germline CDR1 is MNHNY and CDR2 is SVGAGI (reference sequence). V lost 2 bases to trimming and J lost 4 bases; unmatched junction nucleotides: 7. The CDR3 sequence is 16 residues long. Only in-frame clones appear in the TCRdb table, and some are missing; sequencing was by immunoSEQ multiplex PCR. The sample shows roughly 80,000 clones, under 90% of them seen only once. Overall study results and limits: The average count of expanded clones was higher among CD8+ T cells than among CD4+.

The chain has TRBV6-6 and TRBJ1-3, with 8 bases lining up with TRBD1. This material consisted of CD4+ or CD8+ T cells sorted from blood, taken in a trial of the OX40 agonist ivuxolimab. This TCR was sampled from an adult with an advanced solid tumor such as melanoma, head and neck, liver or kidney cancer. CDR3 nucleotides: TGTGCCAGCAGTTACGGGCAGGGGGCGCCCGGAAACACCATATATTTT. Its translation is CASSYGQGAPGNTIYF.